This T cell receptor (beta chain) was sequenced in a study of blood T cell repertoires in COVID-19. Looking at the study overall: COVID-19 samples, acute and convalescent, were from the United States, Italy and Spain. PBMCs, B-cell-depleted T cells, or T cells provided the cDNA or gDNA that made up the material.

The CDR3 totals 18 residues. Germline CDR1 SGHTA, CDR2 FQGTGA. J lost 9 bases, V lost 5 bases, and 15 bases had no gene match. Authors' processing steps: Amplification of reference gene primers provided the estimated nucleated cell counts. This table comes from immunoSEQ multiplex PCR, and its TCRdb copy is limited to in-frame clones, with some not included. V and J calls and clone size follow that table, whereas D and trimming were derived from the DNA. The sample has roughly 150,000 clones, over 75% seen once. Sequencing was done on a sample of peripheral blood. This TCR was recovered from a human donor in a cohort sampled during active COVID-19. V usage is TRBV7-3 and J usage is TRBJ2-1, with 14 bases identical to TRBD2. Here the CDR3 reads CASSRWTGTSGRWSEQFF. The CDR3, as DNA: TGTGCCAGCAGCAGATGGACCGGGACTAGCGGGAGATGGAGTGAGCAGTTCTTC.